This T cell receptor beta chain was sequenced in a study of memory CD4+ T cells and cytomegalovirus serostatus. Germline lookup yields CDR1 SEHNR and CDR2 FQNEAQ (reference sequence). J lost 1 base, V lost 6 bases, and 6 bases had no gene match. The CDR3 length is 15 residues. The sort gate was single viable CD3+CD4+CD8-CD45RO+ cells for memory CD4+ T cells. This clone was observed a single time. TCRdb's copy holds only in-frame clones and misses some; the assay was immunoSEQ multiplex PCR. The table records roughly 49,000 clones, 78% of them present only once. The rearrangement links TRBV7-9 to TRBJ2-3; 8 bases agree with TRBD1. The sample comprised memory CD4+ T cells from blood. This TCR derives from an adult in good health and CMV-seronegative. The CDR3 nucleotides read TGTGCCAGCAGTTTGGACAGGGCGGGCACAGATACGCAGTATTTT. It codes for CASSLDRAGTDTQYF.